This T cell receptor (beta chain) was obtained from a study of blood T cell repertoires in COVID-19. Study details: PBMCs, B-cell-depleted T cells, or T cells were the source of the cDNA or gDNA that made up the material.

The CDR3 contains 13 residues. Germline V CDR1 and CDR2: SEHNR, FQNEAQ (reference sequence). The V segment lost 1 base and the J segment 6 bases; nucleotides outside the gene matches: 2. Produced via immunoSEQ multiplex PCR; TCRdb's table is partial and in-frame only. The repertoire holds hundreds of thousands of clones, approximately 87% seen once, with 2.2% in the top ten. The sample consisted of peripheral blood. This clonotype was obtained from a woman aged 45-65 years with acute or convalescent COVID-19. The V gene is TRBV7-9, the J gene TRBJ1-1, with TRBD1 matching over 7 bases. The chain's CDR3 is CASSLDTGAEAFF. CDR3 coding DNA: TGTGCCAGCAGCTTAGACACAGGGGCTGAAGCTTTCTTT.